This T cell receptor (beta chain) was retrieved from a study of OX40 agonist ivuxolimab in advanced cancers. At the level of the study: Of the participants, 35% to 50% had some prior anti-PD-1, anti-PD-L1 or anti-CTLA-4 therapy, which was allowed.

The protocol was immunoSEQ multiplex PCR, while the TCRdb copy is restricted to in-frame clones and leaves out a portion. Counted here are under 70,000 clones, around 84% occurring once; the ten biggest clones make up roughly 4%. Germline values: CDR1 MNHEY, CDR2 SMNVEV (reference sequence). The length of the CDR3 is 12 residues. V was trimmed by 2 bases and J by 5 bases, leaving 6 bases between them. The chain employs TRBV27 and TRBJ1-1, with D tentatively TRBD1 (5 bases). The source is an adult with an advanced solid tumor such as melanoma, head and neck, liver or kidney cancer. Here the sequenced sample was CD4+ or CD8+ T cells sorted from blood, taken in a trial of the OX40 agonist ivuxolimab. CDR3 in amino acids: CASSLKGTEAFF. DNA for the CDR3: TGTGCCAGCAGTTTAAAGGGGACTGAAGCTTTCTTT.